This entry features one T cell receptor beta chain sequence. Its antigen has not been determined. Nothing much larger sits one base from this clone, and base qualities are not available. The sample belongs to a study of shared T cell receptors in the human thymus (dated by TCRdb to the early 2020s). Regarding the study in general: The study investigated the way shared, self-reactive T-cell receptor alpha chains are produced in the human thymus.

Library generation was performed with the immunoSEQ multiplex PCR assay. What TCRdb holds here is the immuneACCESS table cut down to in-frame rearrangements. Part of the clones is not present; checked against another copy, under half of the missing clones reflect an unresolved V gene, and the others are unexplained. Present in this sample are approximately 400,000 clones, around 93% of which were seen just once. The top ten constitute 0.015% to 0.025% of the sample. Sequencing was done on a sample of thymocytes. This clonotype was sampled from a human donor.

The nucleotides read TGTGCCAGTAGTAACTTGACAGGGGGGCGGACTGAAGCTTTCTTT. Its product reads: CASSNLTGGRTEAFF. The chain couples TRBV19 to TRBJ1-1; 9 junctional bases match TRBD1. Here V drops 4 bases and J drops 5 bases, and the junction holds 8 bases not matched to any gene. The CDR3 sequence holds 15 residues, the cysteine and phenylalanine included. Only the CDR3 region is kept as DNA, spanning 45 bases read in frame from base 1. The germline V gene (reference sequence) provides CDR1 LNHDA and CDR2 SQIVND. Here the CDR3 is joined to the reference TRBV19 and TRBJ1-1 genes, and the full variable domain is: DGGITQSPKYLFRKEGQNVTLSCEQNLNHDAMYWYRQDPGQGLRLIYYSQIVNDFQKGDIAEGYSVSREKKESFPLTVTSAQKNPTAFYLCASSNLTGGRTEAFFGQGTRLTVV.